This entry describes one T cell receptor (beta chain). These data belong to a study of T cell changes during pregnancy in multiple sclerosis. Data came from immunoSEQ multiplex PCR; TCRdb stores just in-frame clones and leaves some out. The sample yields tens of thousands of clones, roughly 94% seen once. This specimen consisted of CD4+ T cells from peripheral blood mononuclear cells, obtained in the second trimester of pregnancy. The sequence was collected from a female donor with multiple sclerosis, enrolled in a pregnancy study.

The CDR3 region is CASSRGGTGNTIYF. In DNA form, the CDR3 reads TGTGCCAGCAGCAGGGGGGGGACTGGAAACACCATATATTTT. The chain combines TRBV13 with TRBJ1-3; maybe TRBD1 (6 bases). CDR3 length equals 14 residues. Germline values: CDR1 PRHDT, CDR2 FYEKMQ (reference sequence). V was shortened by 5 bases and J by 2 bases, with 10 bases between the two germline ends.